The rows below give T cell receptor beta chains drawn from one sample of a study of blood T cell repertoires in COVID-19. TCRdb's copy holds only in-frame clones and misses some; the assay was immunoSEQ multiplex PCR. The data show around 100,000 clones, about 84% seen once. The specimen sequenced was peripheral blood. The origin of the receptors is a human donor in a cohort sampled during active COVID-19. The CDR3 runs from the conserved cysteine through the conserved F or W. D genes are given only for firm matches. Part of the rows lack a size; the others show once, few, many or a class for expanded clones.

-	TRBV27	TRBJ2-7	-	TGTGCCAGCAGTTTTGCAGGTCGGTACGAGCAGTACTTC	CASSFAGRYEQYF
TRBD2	TRBV7-7	TRBJ2-2	-	TGTGCTAGCACTTCCGCTAGCGGGAGCACCGGGGAGCTGTTTTTT	CASTSASGSTGELFF
TRBD2	TRBV19	TRBJ2-1	-	TGTGCCAGTAGTATAGATAGCAGCGGGACCGTCGGGTTCTTC	CASSIDSSGTVGFF
-	TRBV12-5	TRBJ2-7	-	TGTGCTAGTGCCGAACCCCAGGGTCCTATCTACGAGCAGTACTTC	CASAEPQGPIYEQYF
-	TRBV11-1	TRBJ1-4	few	TGTGCCAGCAGCATAGGGAATCGGGACATTGGCGAAAAACTGTTTTTT	CASSIGNRDIGEKLFF
TRBD1	TRBV19	TRBJ1-6	-	TGTGCCAGTAGTACAACAGGGGCAAATTCACCCCTCCACTTT	CASSTTGANSPLHF
TRBD1	TRBV7-9	TRBJ1-2	once	TGTGCCAGCAGCTTAGTTAAATGGACAGGAGGGGACGTGACCTTC	CASSLVKWTGGDVTF
-	TRBV6-4	TRBJ1-6	-	TGTGCCAGCAGTGTCCTTTGGGGGGATCGCAATTCACCCCTCCACTTT	CASSVLWGDRNSPLHF
TRBD1	TRBV3-1/TRBV3-2	TRBJ1-4	-	TGTGCCAGCAGTACCCAGGGGGGCTTTGAAAAACTGTTTTTT	CASSTQGGFEKLFF
-	TRBV6-6	TRBJ2-1	-	TGTGCCAGCAGTTACTCGACTACCACCTTCTACAATGAGCAGTTCTTC	CASSYSTTTFYNEQFF
TRBD2	TRBV5-1	TRBJ2-7	-	TGCGCCAGCAGGCCGAAGACTAGCGGGAGTAACGAGCAGTACTTC	CASRPKTSGSNEQYF
TRBD2	TRBV4-3	TRBJ2-1	-	TGCGCCAGCAGCCAGCTTAGCGGGGGGGGCAATGAGCAGTTCTTC	CASSQLSGGGNEQFF